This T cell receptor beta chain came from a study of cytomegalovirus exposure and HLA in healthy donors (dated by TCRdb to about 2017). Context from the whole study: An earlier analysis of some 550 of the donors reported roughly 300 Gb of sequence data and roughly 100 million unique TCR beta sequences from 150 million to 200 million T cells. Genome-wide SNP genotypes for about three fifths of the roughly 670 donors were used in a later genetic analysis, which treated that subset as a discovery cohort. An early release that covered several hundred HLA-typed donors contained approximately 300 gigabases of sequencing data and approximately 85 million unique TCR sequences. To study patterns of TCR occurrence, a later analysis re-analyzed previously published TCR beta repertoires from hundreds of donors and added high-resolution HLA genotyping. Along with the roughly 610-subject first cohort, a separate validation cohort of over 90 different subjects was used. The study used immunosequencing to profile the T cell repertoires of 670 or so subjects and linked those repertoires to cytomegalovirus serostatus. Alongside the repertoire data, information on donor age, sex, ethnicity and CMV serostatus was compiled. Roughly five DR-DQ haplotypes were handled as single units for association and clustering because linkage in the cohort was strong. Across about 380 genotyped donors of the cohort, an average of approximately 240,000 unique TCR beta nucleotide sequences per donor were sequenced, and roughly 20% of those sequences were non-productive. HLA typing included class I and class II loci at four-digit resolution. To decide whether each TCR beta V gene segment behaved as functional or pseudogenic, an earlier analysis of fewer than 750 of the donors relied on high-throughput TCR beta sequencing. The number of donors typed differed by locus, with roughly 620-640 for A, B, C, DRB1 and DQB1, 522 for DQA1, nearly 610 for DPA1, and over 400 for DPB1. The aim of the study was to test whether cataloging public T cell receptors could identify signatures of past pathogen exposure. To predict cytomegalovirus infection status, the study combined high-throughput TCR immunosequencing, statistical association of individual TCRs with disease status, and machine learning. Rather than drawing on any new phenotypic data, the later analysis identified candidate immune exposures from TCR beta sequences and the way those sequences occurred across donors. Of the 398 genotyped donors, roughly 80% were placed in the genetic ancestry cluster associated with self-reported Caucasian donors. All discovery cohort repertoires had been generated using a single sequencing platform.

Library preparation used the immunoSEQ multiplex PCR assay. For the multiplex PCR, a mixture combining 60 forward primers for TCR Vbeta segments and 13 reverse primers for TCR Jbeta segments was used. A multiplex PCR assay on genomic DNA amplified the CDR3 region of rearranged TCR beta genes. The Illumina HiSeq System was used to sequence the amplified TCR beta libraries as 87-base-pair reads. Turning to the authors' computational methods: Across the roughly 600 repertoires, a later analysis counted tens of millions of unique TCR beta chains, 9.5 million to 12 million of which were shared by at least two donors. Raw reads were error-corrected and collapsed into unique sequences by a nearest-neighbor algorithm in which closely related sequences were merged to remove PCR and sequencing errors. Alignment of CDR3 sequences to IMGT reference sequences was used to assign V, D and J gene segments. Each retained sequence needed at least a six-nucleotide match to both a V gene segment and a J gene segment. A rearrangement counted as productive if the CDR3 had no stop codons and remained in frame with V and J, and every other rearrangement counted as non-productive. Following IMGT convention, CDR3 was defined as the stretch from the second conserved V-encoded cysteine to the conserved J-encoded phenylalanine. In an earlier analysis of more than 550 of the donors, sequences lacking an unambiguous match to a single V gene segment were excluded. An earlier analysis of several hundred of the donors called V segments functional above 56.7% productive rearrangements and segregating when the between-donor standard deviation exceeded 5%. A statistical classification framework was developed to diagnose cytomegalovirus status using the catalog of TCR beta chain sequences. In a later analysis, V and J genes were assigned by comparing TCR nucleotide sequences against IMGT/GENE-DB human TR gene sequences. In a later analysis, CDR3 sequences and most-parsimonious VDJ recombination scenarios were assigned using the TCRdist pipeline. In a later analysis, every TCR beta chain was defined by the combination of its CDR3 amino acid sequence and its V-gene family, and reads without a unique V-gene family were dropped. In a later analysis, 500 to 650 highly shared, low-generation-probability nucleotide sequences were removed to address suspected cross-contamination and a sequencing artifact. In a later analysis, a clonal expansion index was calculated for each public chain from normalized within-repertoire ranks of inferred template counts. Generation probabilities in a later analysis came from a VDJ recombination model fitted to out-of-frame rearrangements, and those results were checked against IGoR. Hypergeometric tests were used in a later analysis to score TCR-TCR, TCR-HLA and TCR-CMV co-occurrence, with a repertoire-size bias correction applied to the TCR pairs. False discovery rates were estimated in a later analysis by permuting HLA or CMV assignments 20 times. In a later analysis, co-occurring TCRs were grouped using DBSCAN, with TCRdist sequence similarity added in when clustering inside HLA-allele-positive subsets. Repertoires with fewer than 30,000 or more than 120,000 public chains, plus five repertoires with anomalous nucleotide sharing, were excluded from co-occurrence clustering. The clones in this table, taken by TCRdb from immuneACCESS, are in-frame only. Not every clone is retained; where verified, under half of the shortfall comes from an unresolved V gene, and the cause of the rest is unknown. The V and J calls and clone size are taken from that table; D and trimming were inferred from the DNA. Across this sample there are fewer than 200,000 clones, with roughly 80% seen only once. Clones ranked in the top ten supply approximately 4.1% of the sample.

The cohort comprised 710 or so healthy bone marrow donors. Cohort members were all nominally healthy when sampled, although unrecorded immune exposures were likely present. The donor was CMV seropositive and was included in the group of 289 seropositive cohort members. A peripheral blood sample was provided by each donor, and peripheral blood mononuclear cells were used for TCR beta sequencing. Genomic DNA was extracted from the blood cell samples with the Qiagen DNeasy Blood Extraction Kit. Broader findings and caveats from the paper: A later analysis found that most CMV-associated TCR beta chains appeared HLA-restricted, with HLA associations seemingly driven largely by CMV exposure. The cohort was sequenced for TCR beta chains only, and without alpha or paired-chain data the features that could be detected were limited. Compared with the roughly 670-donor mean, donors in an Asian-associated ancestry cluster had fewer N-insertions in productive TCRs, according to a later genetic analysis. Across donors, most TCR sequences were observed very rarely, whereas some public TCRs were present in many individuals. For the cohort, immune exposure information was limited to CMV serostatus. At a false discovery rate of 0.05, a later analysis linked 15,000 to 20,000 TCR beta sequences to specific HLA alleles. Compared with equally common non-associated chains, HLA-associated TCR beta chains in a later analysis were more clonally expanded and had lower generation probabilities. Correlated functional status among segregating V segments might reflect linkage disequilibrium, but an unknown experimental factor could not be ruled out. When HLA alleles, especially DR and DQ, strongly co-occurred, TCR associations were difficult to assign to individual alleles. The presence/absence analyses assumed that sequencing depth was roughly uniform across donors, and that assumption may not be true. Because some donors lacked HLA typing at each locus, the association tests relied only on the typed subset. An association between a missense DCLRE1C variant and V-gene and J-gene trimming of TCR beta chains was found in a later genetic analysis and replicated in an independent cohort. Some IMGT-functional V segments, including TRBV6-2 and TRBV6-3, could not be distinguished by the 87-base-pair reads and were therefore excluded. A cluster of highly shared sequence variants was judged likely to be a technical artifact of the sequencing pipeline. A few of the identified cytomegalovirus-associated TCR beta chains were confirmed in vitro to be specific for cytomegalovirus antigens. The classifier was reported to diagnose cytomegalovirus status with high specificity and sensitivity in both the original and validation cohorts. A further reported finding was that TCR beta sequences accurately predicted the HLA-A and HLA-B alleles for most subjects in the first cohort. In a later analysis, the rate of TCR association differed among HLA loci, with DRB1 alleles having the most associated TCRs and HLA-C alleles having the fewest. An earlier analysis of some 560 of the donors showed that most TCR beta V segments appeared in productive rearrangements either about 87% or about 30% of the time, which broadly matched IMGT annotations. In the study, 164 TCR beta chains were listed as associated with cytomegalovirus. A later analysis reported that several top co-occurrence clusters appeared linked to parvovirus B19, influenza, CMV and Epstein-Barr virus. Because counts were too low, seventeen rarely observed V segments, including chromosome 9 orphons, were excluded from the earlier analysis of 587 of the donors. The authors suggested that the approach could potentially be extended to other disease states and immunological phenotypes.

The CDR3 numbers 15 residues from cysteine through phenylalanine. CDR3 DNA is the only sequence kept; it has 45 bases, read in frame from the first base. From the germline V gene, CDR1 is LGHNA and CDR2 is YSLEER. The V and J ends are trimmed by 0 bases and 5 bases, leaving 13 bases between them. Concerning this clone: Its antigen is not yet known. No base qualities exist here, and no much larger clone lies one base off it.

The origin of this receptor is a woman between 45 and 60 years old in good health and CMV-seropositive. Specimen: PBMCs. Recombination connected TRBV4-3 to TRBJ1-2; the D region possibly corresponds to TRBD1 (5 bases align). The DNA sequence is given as TGCGCCAGCAGCCAAGATCCGAACAGGTCATATGGCTACACCTTC. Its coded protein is CASSQDPNRSYGYTF.